The entry below describes one TCR beta chain. Adults between about 18 and 95 years of age took part from 24 US areas. Recovered status in Cohort 3 required two negative PCRs, clearance, or symptom resolution. Original methodology: Scientists estimated how many nucleated cells there were by amplifying reference gene primers. The method was immunoSEQ multiplex PCR; TCRdb's version includes in-frame clones alone and lacks a portion of them. Clone size and the V and J calls come from that table; the DNA yielded D and trimming. The sample consists of about 140,000 clones, 75% to 80% of them appearing once. This entry belongs to a study of blood T cell repertoires in COVID-19. The overall study: Sample material is recorded as cDNA or gDNA derived from T cells, B-cell-depleted T cells, or PBMCs.

This CDR3 contains 15 residues. Germline assignment: CDR1 SNHLY and CDR2 FYNNEI. The V segment lost 3 bases and the J segment 5 bases; nucleotides outside the gene matches: 3. This clonotype originated in a woman in her fifties or sixties who had recovered from COVID-19. The source material was PBMCs or T cells enriched from blood (not recorded which). The chain links TRBV2 to TRBJ2-5; 13 bases fit TRBD2. The CDR3 region is CASSDELAGGETQYF. The DNA of the CDR3 is TGTGCCAGCAGTGACGAACTAGCGGGAGGGGAGACCCAGTACTTC.